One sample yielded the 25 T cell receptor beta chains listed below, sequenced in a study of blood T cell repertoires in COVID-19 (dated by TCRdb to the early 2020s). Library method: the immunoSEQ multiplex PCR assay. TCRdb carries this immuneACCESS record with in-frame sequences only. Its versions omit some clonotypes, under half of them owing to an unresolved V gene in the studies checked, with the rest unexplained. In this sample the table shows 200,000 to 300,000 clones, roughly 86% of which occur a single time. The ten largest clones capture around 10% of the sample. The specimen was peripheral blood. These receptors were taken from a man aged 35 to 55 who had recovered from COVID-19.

The CDR3 region has the DNA TGCGCCAGACCTTACGTCCGTCGCAGCACTGAAGCTTTCTTT. Amino acid sequence: CARPYVRRSTEAFF. The chain couples TRBV23-1 to TRBJ1-1; D call uncertain. TRBV23-1 is annotated as an ORF whose role is uncertain. The CDR3 extends over 14 amino acids. V was clipped by 9 bases and J by 4 bases, with 18 bases between them.

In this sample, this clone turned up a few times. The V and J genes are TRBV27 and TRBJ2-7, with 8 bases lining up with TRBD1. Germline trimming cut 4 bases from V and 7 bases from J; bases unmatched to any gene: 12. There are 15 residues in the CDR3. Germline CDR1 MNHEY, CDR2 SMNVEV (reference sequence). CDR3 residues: CASSSGSTGAGEQYF. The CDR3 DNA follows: TGTGCCAGCAGTTCGGGGTCGACAGGGGCCGGGGAGCAGTACTTC.

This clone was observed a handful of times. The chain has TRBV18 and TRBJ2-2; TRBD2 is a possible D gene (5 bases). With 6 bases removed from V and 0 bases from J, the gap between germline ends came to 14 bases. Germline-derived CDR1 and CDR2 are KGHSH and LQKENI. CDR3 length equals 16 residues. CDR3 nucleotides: TGTGCCAGCTCGGGAGTCGGATCTACGAACACCGGGGAGCTGTTTTTT. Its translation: CASSGVGSTNTGELFF. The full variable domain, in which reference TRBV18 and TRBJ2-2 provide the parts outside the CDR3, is NAGVMQNPRHLVRRRGQEARLRCSPMKGHSHVYWYRQLPEEGLKFMVYLQKENIIDESGMPKERFSAEFPKEGPSILRIQQVVRGDSAAYFCASSGVGSTNTGELFFGEGSRLTVL.

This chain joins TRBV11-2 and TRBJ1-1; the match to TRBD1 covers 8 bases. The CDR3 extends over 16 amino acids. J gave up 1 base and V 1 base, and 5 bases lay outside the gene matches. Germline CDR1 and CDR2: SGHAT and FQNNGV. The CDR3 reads CASSLGRGTGNTEAFF. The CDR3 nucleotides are TGTGCCAGCAGCTTAGGTAGAGGGACAGGGAACACTGAAGCTTTCTTT.

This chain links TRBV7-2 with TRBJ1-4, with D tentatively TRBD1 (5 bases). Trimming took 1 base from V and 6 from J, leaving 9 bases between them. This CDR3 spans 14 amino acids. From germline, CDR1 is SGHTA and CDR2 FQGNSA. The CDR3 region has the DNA TGTGCCAGCAGCTTAGTGGTGGGGCATGAAAAACTGTTTTTT. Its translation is CASSLVVGHEKLFF.

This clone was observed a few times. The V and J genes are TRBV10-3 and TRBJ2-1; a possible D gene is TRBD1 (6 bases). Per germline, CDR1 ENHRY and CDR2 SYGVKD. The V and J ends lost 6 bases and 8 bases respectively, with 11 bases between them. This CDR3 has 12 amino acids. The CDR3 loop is CAIRPQGHEQFF. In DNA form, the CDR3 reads TGTGCCATCAGGCCACAGGGTCATGAGCAGTTCTTC.

CDR3 bases: TGTGCCAGCAGTTTCTTCACAGATACGCAGTATTTT. It is translated as CASSFFTDTQYF. The chain employs TRBV6-2 or TRBV6-3 and TRBJ2-3; D unclear. The CDR3 sequence is 12 residues long. The V gene's germline CDR1 is MNHEY and CDR2 SVGEGT. V was clipped by 4 bases and J by 2 bases, with 4 bases between them.

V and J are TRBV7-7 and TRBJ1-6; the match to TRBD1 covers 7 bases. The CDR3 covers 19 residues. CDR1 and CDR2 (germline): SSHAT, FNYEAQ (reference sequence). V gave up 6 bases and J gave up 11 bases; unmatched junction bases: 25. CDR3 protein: CASRPRRMDSGQYTAPLHF. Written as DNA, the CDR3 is TGTGCCAGCAGGCCCCGGAGGATGGATTCGGGACAGTATACCGCACCCCTCCACTTT.

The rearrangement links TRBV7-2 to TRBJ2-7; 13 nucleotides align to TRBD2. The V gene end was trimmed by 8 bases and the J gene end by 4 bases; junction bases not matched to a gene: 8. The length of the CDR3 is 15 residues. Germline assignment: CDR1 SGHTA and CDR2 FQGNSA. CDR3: CASSGRGLAGYEQYF. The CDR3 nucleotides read TGTGCCAGCTCGGGAAGGGGACTAGCGGGATACGAGCAGTACTTC. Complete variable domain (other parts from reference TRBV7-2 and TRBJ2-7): GAGVSQSPSNKVTEKGKDVELRCDPISGHTALYWYRQSLGQGLEFLIYFQGNSAPDKSGLPSDRFSAERTGGSVSTLTIQRTQQEDSAVYLCASSGRGLAGYEQYFGPGTRLTVT.

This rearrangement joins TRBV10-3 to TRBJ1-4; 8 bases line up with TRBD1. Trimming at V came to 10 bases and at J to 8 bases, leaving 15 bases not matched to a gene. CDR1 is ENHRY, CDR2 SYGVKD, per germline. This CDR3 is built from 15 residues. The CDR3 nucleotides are TGTGCCACCGTCCCGGGACAGGCACAAGGCGAAAAACTGTTTTTT. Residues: CATVPGQAQGEKLFF.

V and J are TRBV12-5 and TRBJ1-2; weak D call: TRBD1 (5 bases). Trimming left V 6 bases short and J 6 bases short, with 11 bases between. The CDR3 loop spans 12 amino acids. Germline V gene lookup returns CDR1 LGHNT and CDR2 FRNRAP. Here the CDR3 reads CASGPDMNGYTF. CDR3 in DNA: TGTGCTAGTGGCCCGGACATGAATGGCTACACCTTC.

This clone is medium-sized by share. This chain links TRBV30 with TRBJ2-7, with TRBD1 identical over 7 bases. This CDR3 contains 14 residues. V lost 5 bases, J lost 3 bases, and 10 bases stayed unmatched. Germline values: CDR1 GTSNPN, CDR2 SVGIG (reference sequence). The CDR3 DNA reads TGTGCCTGGGGGGGACAGACTCGACACTACGAGCAGTACTTC. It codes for CAWGGQTRHYEQYF.

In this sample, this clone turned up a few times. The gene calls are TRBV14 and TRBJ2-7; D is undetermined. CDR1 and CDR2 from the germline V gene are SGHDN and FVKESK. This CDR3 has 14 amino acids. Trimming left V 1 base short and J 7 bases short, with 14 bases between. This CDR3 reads CASSQVQTLREQYF. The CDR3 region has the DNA TGTGCCAGCAGCCAAGTACAGACCTTACGGGAGCAGTACTTC.

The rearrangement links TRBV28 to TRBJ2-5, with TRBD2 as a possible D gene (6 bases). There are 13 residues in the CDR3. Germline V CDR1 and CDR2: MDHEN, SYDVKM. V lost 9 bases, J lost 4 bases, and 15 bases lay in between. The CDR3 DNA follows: TGTGCCAGTCTTTCCCCGCGGGGAGAGACCCAGTACTTC. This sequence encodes CASLSPRGETQYF.

In DNA, the CDR3 is TGTGCCACCAGTGACCCGGACAGGGGCGCGAAGGGCTACACCTTC. Protein: CATSDPDRGAKGYTF. V is TRBV24-1 and J is TRBJ1-2; 9 bases align to TRBD1. CDR1 and CDR2 (germline): KGHDR, SFDVKD. The CDR3 length is 15 residues. V was clipped by 4 bases and J by 8 bases; unmatched bases: 10.

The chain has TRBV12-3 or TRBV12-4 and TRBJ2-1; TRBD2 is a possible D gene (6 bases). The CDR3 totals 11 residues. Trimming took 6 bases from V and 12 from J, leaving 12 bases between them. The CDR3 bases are TGTGCCAGCAGCCTCGGGGGACTGCAGTTCTTC. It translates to CASSLGGLQFF.

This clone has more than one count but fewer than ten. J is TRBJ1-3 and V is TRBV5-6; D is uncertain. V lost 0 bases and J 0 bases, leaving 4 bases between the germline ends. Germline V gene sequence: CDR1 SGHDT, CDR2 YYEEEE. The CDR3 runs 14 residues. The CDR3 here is CASSLGNSGNTIYF. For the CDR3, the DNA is TGTGCCAGCAGCTTGGGTAACTCTGGAAACACCATATATTTT.

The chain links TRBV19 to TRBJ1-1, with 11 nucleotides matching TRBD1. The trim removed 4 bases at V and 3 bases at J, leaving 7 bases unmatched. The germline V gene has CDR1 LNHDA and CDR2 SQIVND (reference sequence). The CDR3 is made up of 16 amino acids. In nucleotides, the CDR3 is TGTGCCAGTAGTAGGGACAGGGGGAAATTAGACACTGAAGCTTTCTTT. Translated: CASSRDRGKLDTEAFF. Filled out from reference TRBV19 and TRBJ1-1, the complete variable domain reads DGGITQSPKYLFRKEGQNVTLSCEQNLNHDAMYWYRQDPGQGLRLIYYSQIVNDFQKGDIAEGYSVSREKKESFPLTVTSAQKNPTAFYLCASSRDRGKLDTEAFFGQGTRLTVV.

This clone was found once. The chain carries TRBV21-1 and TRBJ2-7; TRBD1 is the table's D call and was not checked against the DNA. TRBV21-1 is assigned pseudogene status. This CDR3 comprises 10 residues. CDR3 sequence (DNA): TGTGCCAGCAGTGCAGGCGAGCAGTACTTC. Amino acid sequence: CASSAGEQYF.

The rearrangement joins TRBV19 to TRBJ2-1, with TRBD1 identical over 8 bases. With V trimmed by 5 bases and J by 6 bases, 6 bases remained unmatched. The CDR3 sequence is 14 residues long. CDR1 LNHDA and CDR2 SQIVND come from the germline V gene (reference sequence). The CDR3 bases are TGTGCCAGTAGTTTTCAGGGGGCGAGCAATGAGCAGTTCTTC. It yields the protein CASSFQGASNEQFF.

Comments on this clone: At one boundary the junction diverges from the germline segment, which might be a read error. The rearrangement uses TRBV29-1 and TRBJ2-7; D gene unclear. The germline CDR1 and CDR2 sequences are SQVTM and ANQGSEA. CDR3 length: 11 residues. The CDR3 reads CSVATRNGTDF. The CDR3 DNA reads TGCAGCGTTGCCACCAGGAATGGAACGGACTTC.

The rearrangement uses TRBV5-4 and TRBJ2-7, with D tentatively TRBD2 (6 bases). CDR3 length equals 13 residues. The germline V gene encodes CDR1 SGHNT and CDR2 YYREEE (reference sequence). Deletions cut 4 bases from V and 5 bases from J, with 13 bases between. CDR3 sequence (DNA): TGTGCCAGCAGCCGCGGCGGCGGGAACGAGCAGTACTTC. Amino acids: CASSRGGGNEQYF. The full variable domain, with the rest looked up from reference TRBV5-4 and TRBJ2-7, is ETGVTQSPTHLIKTRGQQVTLRCSSQSGHNTVSWYQQALGQGPQFIFQYYREEENGRGNFPPRFSGLQFPNYSSELNVNALELDDSALYLCASSRGGGNEQYFGPGTRLTVT.

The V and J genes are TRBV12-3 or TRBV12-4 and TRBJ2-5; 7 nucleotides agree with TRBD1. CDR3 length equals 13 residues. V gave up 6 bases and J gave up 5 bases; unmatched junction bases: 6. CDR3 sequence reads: CASSPRGWETQYF. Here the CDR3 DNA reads TGTGCCAGCAGCCCCAGGGGGTGGGAGACCCAGTACTTC.

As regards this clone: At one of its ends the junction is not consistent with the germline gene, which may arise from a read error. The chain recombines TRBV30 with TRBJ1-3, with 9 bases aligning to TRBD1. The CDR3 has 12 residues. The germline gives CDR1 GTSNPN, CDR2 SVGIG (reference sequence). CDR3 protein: CAWSENRDREHF. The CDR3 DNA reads TGTGCCTGGAGCGAGAACCGGGACAGGGAACATTTT.

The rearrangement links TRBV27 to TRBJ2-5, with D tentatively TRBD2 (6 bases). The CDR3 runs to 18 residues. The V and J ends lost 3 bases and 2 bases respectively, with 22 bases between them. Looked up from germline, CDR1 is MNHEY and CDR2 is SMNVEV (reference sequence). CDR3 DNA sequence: TGTGCCAGCAGTTTCTTTGGGGCGGGGCCACTCGCTCAAGAGACCCAGTACTTC. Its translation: CASSFFGAGPLAQETQYF.